This T cell receptor (beta chain) came from a study of CD8+CD57+ T cells in acquired aplastic anemia. Study summary: 3 to 3.5 ug was the average amount of DNA from sorted CD4+ and CD8+ cells. Broader study findings: Patients were compared with controls for CD8+ Simpson's diversity, and no significant difference emerged. The same twenty-nine CD8+ CDR3 sequences occurred in patients and in controls.

The use of genomic DNA as template underpinned the TCR beta VDJ and CDR3 profiling. TCRdb re-called the reads with MiXCR, one entry per CDR3 protein. The data hold roughly 180,000 distinct CDR3 sequences, with 50% to 75% observed a single time. A remark on this clonotype: As yet, its antigen is unknown. One end of the junction does not line up with germline, which may come from a read error.

This receptor was identified in a human donor with severe aplastic anemia or a healthy control (not recorded which). Sequenced: sorted CD4+, CD8+, or CD8+CD57+ T cells (not recorded which) from PBMCs.

The CDR3 DNA follows: TGTGCCACCAGCGATTGGGACAGGGGAGCGGGAGAGACCCAGTACTTC. Amino acids: CATSDWDRGAGETQYF. This rearrangement joins TRBV24-1 to TRBJ2-5; 10 bases are a match to TRBD1. Germline V gene sequence: CDR1 KGHDR, CDR2 SFDVKD. This CDR3 has 16 residues.